Shown below are 32 T cell receptor beta chains from a single sample sequenced in a study of control samples from healthy donors and cancer patients (dated by TCRdb to between 2020 and 2021). Libraries were built with the immunoSEQ multiplex PCR assay. TCRdb re-hosts the immuneACCESS table, in-frame sequences only. Its copies lack some clones; in the studies checked, an unresolved V gene accounts for under half of them, and the cause for the rest is not known. This sample holds approximately 74,000 clones; less than 95% were observed only once. The ten largest clones add up to 2.5% to 3% of the sample. The sequencing sample was made of blood. The receptors here all came from a woman under 40 in good health.

The chain joins TRBV19 to TRBJ2-1; D possibly matches TRBD1 or TRBD2 (5 bases each). Germline assignment: CDR1 LNHDA and CDR2 SQIVND (reference sequence). There are 17 residues in the CDR3. V was clipped by 4 bases and J by 3 bases, with 19 bases between them. CDR3 sequence reads: CASSSNLRGPGYNEQFF. DNA for the CDR3: TGTGCCAGTAGTAGCAATCTCCGGGGCCCGGGCTACAATGAGCAGTTCTTC.

V is TRBV11-2 and J is TRBJ2-1, with a weak D call TRBD1 (6 bases). This CDR3 is built from 15 residues. The V and J ends lost 5 bases and 0 bases respectively, with 11 bases between them. Germline CDR1 SGHAT, CDR2 FQNNGV. For the CDR3, the DNA is TGTGCCAGCAGCCCCAGACAGGACTCCTACAATGAGCAGTTCTTC. This translates into CASSPRQDSYNEQFF. Full variable domain (rest looked up from reference TRBV11-2 and TRBJ2-1): EAGVAQSPRYKIIEKRQSVAFWCNPISGHATLYWYQQILGQGPKLLIQFQNNGVVDDSQLPKDRFSAERLKGVDSTLKIQPAKLEDSAVYLCASSPRQDSYNEQFFGPGTRLTVL.

V usage is TRBV3-1 (or the pseudogene TRBV3-2) and J usage is TRBJ1-5; 7 nucleotides agree with TRBD1. Germline loops: CDR1 LGHDT, CDR2 YNNKEL (reference sequence). The CDR3 covers 14 residues. V trimming: 4 bases; J trimming: 2 bases; junction bases outside the gene matches: 2. The CDR3 bases are TGTGCCAGCAGCCGGACAGGAGGCAATCAGCCCCAGCATTTT. Its translation is CASSRTGGNQPQHF.

The chain carries TRBV9 and TRBJ1-3; D is perhaps TRBD1 (5 bases). There are 15 residues in the CDR3. Germline values: CDR1 SGDLS, CDR2 YYNGEE. Trimming stripped 4 bases from V and 4 bases from J, with 15 bases between. CDR3 DNA sequence: TGTGCCAGCAGCCTCACCGGGACTACCGGAAACACCATATATTTT. It specifies CASSLTGTTGNTIYF.

This chain links TRBV7-8 with TRBJ1-2; D is undetermined. This CDR3 spans 15 amino acids. V dropped 0 bases and J dropped 5 bases, with 13 bases sitting between them. CDR1 SGHVS and CDR2 FQNEAQ come from the germline V gene. CDR3 amino acids: CASSLARVESYGYTF. The CDR3 nucleotides read TGTGCCAGCAGCTTAGCGCGGGTCGAATCATATGGCTACACCTTC.

This chain connects TRBV2 to TRBJ1-1; 8 bases are shared with TRBD1. Trimming removed 7 bases from V and 2 bases from J; junction bases left unmatched: 15. The germline V gene has CDR1 SNHLY and CDR2 FYNNEI. The CDR3 sequence is 17 residues long. For the CDR3, the DNA is TGTGCCAGCACTACCCCACCTGGGGGACAGGAAAACACTGAAGCTTTCTTT. This gives the protein CASTTPPGGQENTEAFF.

V gene TRBV2 combines with J gene TRBJ1-1; D not certain. The CDR3 is made up of 14 amino acids. Trimming removed 9 bases at V and 1 base at J, with 15 bases between. Germline V lookup: CDR1 SNHLY, CDR2 FYNNEI. The DNA of the CDR3 is TGTGCCAGTAATCTGGTGGCAGGGAACACTGAAGCTTTCTTT. Residues: CASNLVAGNTEAFF.

The V gene is TRBV7-3, the J gene TRBJ1-5; D gene uncertain. This CDR3 is 13 amino acids long. Trimming pared 0 bases from V and 4 bases from J, leaving 4 bases between. CDR1 and CDR2 (germline): SGHTA, FQGTGA. The CDR3 is CASSLTQNQPQHF. CDR3 DNA: TGTGCCAGCAGCTTAACCCAGAATCAGCCCCAGCATTTT.

The V and J genes are TRBV6-5 and TRBJ2-7; 9 bases are shared with TRBD1. Germline V gives CDR1 MNHEY, CDR2 SVGAGI. The CDR3 loop spans 15 amino acids. Losses at the gene ends were 4 bases for V and 2 bases for J; bases not matched to a gene: 6. The CDR3 reads CASSSAGTGTYEQYF. CDR3 sequence (DNA): TGTGCCAGCAGTTCTGCCGGGACAGGGACCTACGAGCAGTACTTC.

The chain is built from TRBV30 and TRBJ1-6, with D unclear. V lost 4 bases to trimming and J lost 9 bases, with 10 bases between them. There are 12 residues in the CDR3. Germline CDR1 and CDR2: GTSNPN and SVGIG (reference sequence). The CDR3 region has the DNA TGTGCCTGGAACGGATTGAGTTCACCCCTCCACTTT. Translation: CAWNGLSSPLHF.

V and J are TRBV30 and TRBJ1-1, with a tentative D call TRBD1 (5 bases). This CDR3 is built from 12 residues. Looked up from germline, CDR1 is GTSNPN and CDR2 is SVGIG (reference sequence). Trimming took 5 bases from V and 0 from J, leaving 7 bases between them. CDR3 loop: CAWSRVNTEAFF. DNA of the CDR3: TGTGCCTGGTCCAGGGTGAACACTGAAGCTTTCTTT.

This clone was observed a single time. The J gene is TRBJ1-5, the V gene TRBV2; no definite D call. The germline V and J ends were trimmed by 2 bases and 3 bases, with 11 bases remaining between them. In germline, CDR1 is SNHLY, CDR2 FYNNEI. The CDR3 loop spans 15 amino acids. This chain's CDR3 is CASSEWASDNQPQHF. The CDR3 DNA is TGTGCCAGCAGTGAATGGGCCAGCGACAATCAGCCCCAGCATTTT.

V is TRBV2 and J is TRBJ1-1, with TRBD1 matching 10 bases. The CDR3 is 13 residues long. Germline trimming cut 8 bases from V and 5 bases from J; bases unmatched to any gene: 5. Germline V gene data show CDR1 as SNHLY and CDR2 as FYNNEI. The DNA for the CDR3 is TGTGCCAGCGGCCGACAGGGGGCGACTGAAGCTTTCTTT. Its translation: CASGRQGATEAFF.

The genes are TRBV5-4 and TRBJ1-1; D is ambiguous. CDR1 SGHNT and CDR2 YYREEE come from the germline V gene (reference sequence). The CDR3 is 17 amino acids. V was pared by 4 bases and J by 1 base, with 20 bases between. The chain's CDR3 is CASSLPLGIGTNTEAFF. The CDR3 region has the DNA TGTGCCAGCAGCCTACCCTTGGGTATAGGAACGAACACTGAAGCTTTCTTT. Looking up the rest from reference TRBV5-4 and TRBJ1-1 gives the full variable domain: ETGVTQSPTHLIKTRGQQVTLRCSSQSGHNTVSWYQQALGQGPQFIFQYYREEENGRGNFPPRFSGLQFPNYSSELNVNALELDDSALYLCASSLPLGIGTNTEAFFGQGTRLTVV.

This chain links TRBV19 with TRBJ1-5; D is undetermined. Trimming took off 5 bases at V and 2 bases at J, with 10 bases between the two ends. The CDR3 extends over 14 amino acids. Germline V gives CDR1 LNHDA, CDR2 SQIVND (reference sequence). The CDR3 sequence: CASSFAGRNQPQHF. Written as DNA, the CDR3 is TGTGCCAGTAGTTTTGCAGGACGCAATCAGCCCCAGCATTTT. The whole variable domain, remainder taken from reference TRBV19 and TRBJ1-5, is DGGITQSPKYLFRKEGQNVTLSCEQNLNHDAMYWYRQDPGQGLRLIYYSQIVNDFQKGDIAEGYSVSREKKESFPLTVTSAQKNPTAFYLCASSFAGRNQPQHFGDGTRLSIL.

The genes are TRBV10-3 and TRBJ1-1; D possibly corresponds to TRBD1 (6 bases). The V end was cut by 7 bases, the J end by 1 base, with 10 bases between. This CDR3 contains 13 residues. Germline CDR1 reads ENHRY; CDR2 reads SYGVKD. CDR3 in DNA: TGTGCCATCAAGAGGACAGAGAACACTGAAGCTTTCTTT. The encoded protein is CAIKRTENTEAFF.

This clone was observed a single time. V usage is TRBV2 and J usage is TRBJ2-5; no firm D call. V lost 6 bases and J 1 base, leaving 6 bases between the germline ends. The CDR3 spans 12 residues. Germline lookup yields CDR1 SNHLY and CDR2 FYNNEI. The chain's CDR3 is CASRGLQETQYF. The CDR3 coding sequence is TGTGCCAGCAGGGGCCTCCAAGAGACCCAGTACTTC.

The rearrangement links TRBV4-2 to TRBJ1-6, with D unresolved. Germline loops: CDR1 LGHNA, CDR2 YNFKEQ. There are 15 residues in the CDR3. V dropped 4 bases and J dropped 5 bases, with 12 bases sitting between them. The CDR3 region is CASSLDSGNNSPLHF. The CDR3 DNA reads TGTGCCAGCAGCCTAGATTCTGGTAATAATTCACCCCTCCACTTT.

V and J are TRBV14 and TRBJ2-4; 11 bases line up with TRBD2. With 4 bases clipped from V and 0 bases from J, the junction kept 2 bases outside the gene matches. CDR1 and CDR2 (germline): SGHDN, FVKESK. The CDR3 is 16 amino acids. DNA for the CDR3: TGTGCCAGCAGCCCAACTAGCGGGGGAGCCAAAAACATTCAGTACTTC. Translated: CASSPTSGGAKNIQYF.

This sequence joins TRBV6-6 and TRBJ2-5; no clear D gene. This CDR3 region has 13 residues. V shed 5 bases and J shed 2 bases, with 9 bases lying between them. CDR1 MNHNY and CDR2 SVGAGI come from the germline V gene (reference sequence). The CDR3 protein is CASSPGLQETQYF. The CDR3 DNA sequence: TGTGCCAGCAGTCCGGGCTTACAAGAGACCCAGTACTTC.

The V call is TRBV28, the J call TRBJ1-2; no definite D call. The CDR3 covers 16 residues. Trimming pared 6 bases from V and 4 bases from J, leaving 21 bases between. Germline CDR1 MDHEN, CDR2 SYDVKM. The CDR3 sequence is CASRLTSPGYRYGYTF. The CDR3, as DNA: TGTGCCAGCAGACTCACGTCCCCAGGTTACCGCTATGGCTACACCTTC.

V and J are TRBV3-1 (or the pseudogene TRBV3-2) and TRBJ2-3, with 11 bases lining up with TRBD1. The CDR3 has 18 residues. Unmatched junction bases numbered 5, after V lost 0 bases and J lost 0 bases. Germline-derived CDR1 and CDR2 are LGHDT and YNNKEL (reference sequence). CDR3 sequence: CASSQEGQGGWSTDTQYF. As DNA, the CDR3 is TGTGCCAGCAGCCAAGAGGGACAGGGGGGGTGGAGCACAGATACGCAGTATTTT.

This clone was seen just once. The chain carries TRBV4-1 and TRBJ1-4; D not certain. Germline loops: CDR1 MGHRA, CDR2 YSYEKL. The CDR3 contains 15 residues. V was pared by 0 bases and J by 1 base, with 6 bases between. CDR3 loop: CASSQEEGTNEKLFF. Here the CDR3 DNA reads TGCGCCAGCAGCCAAGAGGAGGGAACTAATGAAAAACTGTTTTTT.

The V and J genes are TRBV4-1 and TRBJ1-3, with D maybe TRBD1 (5 bases). The V end lost 4 bases, the J end lost 0 bases, and 13 bases lay between the germline ends. The CDR3 is made up of 16 amino acids. CDR1 and CDR2 from the germline V gene are MGHRA and YSYEKL. Here the CDR3 reads CASSPAGQISGNTIYF. For the CDR3, the DNA is TGCGCCAGCAGCCCTGCGGGGCAGATCTCTGGAAACACCATATATTTT.

In this sample, this clone turned up once. The rearrangement uses TRBV2 and TRBJ2-5; D is unresolved. The V end was cut by 8 bases, the J end by 5 bases, with 3 bases between. Per the germline V gene, CDR1 is SNHLY and CDR2 is FYNNEI. The CDR3 is 9 amino acids. CDR3 DNA: TGTGCCAGCGGGGAGACCCAGTACTTC. This encodes CASGETQYF.

The chain uses TRBV19 and TRBJ2-3, with 7 nucleotides matching TRBD2. The J segment lost 1 base and the V segment lost 1 base, leaving 11 bases of the junction unmatched. Germline CDR1 reads LNHDA; CDR2 reads SQIVND (reference sequence). This CDR3 contains 18 residues. The CDR3 is CASSIGPFRGVGTDTQYF. CDR3 DNA sequence: TGTGCCAGTAGTATAGGCCCCTTTCGGGGGGTAGGCACAGATACGCAGTATTTT.

The chain carries TRBV7-8 and TRBJ1-6; 8 bases fit TRBD1. This CDR3 region has 16 residues. Germline V gene sequence: CDR1 SGHVS, CDR2 FQNEAQ. J gave up 6 bases and V 2 bases, and 6 bases lay outside the gene matches. CDR3 loop: CASSLTGTGLNSPLHF. The CDR3 DNA is TGTGCCAGCAGCTTAACCGGGACAGGCCTTAATTCACCCCTCCACTTT.

This chain uses TRBV5-6 with TRBJ1-1; D is perhaps TRBD1 (5 bases). V was cut by 2 bases and J by 6 bases, with 11 bases left in between. The germline CDR1 and CDR2 sequences are SGHDT and YYEEEE. This CDR3 has 13 residues. The CDR3, as DNA: TGTGCCAGCAGCTTAATCGGGGGAGCTGAAGCTTTCTTT. Translated: CASSLIGGAEAFF.

This clone showed up just once. The chain couples TRBV11-3 to TRBJ2-2; D is uncertain. This CDR3 has 11 residues. Germline V gene data show CDR1 as SGHNT and CDR2 as YENEEA. The ends were cut back, 5 bases at V and 6 bases at J, with 4 bases in the middle. The CDR3 loop is CASSLAGELFF. In nucleotides, the CDR3 is TGTGCCAGCAGCCTGGCCGGGGAGCTGTTTTTT.

The chain has TRBV4-1 and TRBJ2-2; D perhaps matches TRBD1 (6 bases). V was clipped by 6 bases and J by 5 bases, with 16 bases between them. Looked up from germline, CDR1 is MGHRA and CDR2 is YSYEKL. The CDR3 spans 15 residues. CDR3 residues: CASRPGVMGTGELFF. CDR3 nucleotides: TGCGCCAGCAGGCCAGGGGTTATGGGGACCGGGGAGCTGTTTTTT.

This chain links TRBV25-1 with TRBJ2-1; D gene unclear. Germline CDR1 reads MGHDK; CDR2 reads SYGVNS. V lost 2 bases, J lost 4 bases, and 3 bases lay in between. The CDR3 loop spans 12 amino acids. CDR3 bases: TGTGCCAGCAGTGAAACTTACAATGAGCAGTTCTTC. Translating gives CASSETYNEQFF.

The V call is TRBV11-2, the J call TRBJ2-5; no clear D gene. Germline V lookup: CDR1 SGHAT, CDR2 FQNNGV. The CDR3 sequence is 13 residues long. V shed 0 bases and J shed 4 bases, with 6 bases lying between them. CDR3 nucleotides: TGTGCCAGCAGCTTAGACCCTAGAGAGACCCAGTACTTC. It codes for CASSLDPRETQYF.